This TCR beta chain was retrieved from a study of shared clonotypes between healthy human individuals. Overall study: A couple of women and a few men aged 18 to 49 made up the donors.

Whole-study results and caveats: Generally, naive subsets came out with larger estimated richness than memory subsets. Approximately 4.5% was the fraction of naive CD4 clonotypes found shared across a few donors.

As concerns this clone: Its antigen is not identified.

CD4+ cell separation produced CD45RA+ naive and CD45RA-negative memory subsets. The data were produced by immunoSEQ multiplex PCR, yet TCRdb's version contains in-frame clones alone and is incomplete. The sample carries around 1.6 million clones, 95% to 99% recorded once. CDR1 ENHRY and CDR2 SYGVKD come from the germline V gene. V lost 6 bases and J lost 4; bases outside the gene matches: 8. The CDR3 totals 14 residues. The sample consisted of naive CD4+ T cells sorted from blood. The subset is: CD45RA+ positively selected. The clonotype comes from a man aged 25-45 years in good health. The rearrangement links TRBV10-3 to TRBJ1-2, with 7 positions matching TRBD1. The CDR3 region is CAISLAGTAYGYTF. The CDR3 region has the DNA TGTGCCATCAGCCTCGCCGGGACAGCCTATGGCTACACCTTC.